The 3 T cell receptor beta chains below were found in one sample sequenced in a study of T cells in narcolepsy. Clones were sequenced by immunoSEQ multiplex PCR, and TCRdb holds only the in-frame ones, with some missing. The data contain approximately 25,000 clones, approximately 85% of them singletons. Input material: memory (CD45RA-) CD4+ T cells from blood. All receptors come from a human donor in good health.

CDR3 residues: CASSPNKGPLHF. The CDR3 DNA sequence: TGTGCCAGCAGCCCCAACAAGGGACCCCTCCACTTT. The chain couples TRBV11-2 to TRBJ1-6; D not resolved. The CDR3 covers 12 residues. V gave up 5 bases and J gave up 12 bases, with 11 bases separating them. The germline gives CDR1 SGHAT, CDR2 FQNNGV.

J is TRBJ2-7 and V is TRBV19; 10 nucleotides match TRBD1. The trim removed 7 bases at V and 4 bases at J, leaving 7 bases unmatched. The CDR3 has 14 amino acids. CDR1 is LNHDA and CDR2 is SQIVND in the germline V gene (reference sequence). This chain's CDR3 is CASTSTGGLYEQYF. Written as DNA, the CDR3 is TGTGCCAGTACCTCGACAGGGGGCCTATACGAGCAGTACTTC.

The genes are TRBV5-4 and TRBJ1-2, with 7 positions matching TRBD1. Germline V gene sequence: CDR1 SGHNT, CDR2 YYREEE (reference sequence). V shed 0 bases, J shed 6 bases, and the junction held 14 bases outside the gene matches. This CDR3 comprises 17 residues. CDR3 in DNA: TGTGCCAGCAGCTTGGGTTCGGCAGGGACAGAGGCGGATGGCTACACCTTC. The encoded protein is CASSLGSAGTEADGYTF.